Below are 20 T cell receptor beta chains sequenced from a single sample in a study of T cell repertoires in aging, cancer and after chemotherapy. A mixed TRB-A/B primer pool amplified rearranged TRB by multiplex touch-down PCR. TCRdb reprocessed the multiplex PCR reads via MiXCR and lists one record per CDR3 protein. The sample has roughly 6,400 distinct CDR3 sequences, around half seen once. Peripheral blood genomic DNA, not sorted cells or RNA, was the template. Source material: blood. These TCRs come from a human donor with a solid tumor.

The chain couples TRBV5-1 to TRBJ1-2; D not certain. Germline CDR1 and CDR2: SGHRS and YFSETQ. V lost 0 bases and J 5 bases, leaving 17 bases between the germline ends. The CDR3 runs to 16 residues. The CDR3 nucleotides read TGCGCCAGCAGCTTGGAGTACGGCACCTCAACTTATGGCTACACCTTC. Protein product: CASSLEYGTSTYGYTF.

CDR3 coding DNA: TGCAGTGCTAGACCCCACCAGAGCTCCTATAATTCACCCCTCCACTTT. Translated: CSARPHQSSYNSPLHF. V usage is TRBV20-1 and J usage is TRBJ1-6; D gene unclear. The CDR3 is made up of 16 amino acids. Per germline, CDR1 DFQATT and CDR2 SNEGSKA (reference sequence). Trimming stripped 2 bases from V and 0 bases from J, with 11 bases between.

The CDR3 here is CASSLDRMSSYNSPLHF. The CDR3, as DNA: TGTGCCAGCAGCTTGGACAGGATGAGCTCCTATAATTCACCCCTCCACTTT. The V call is TRBV5-8, the J call TRBJ1-6; perhaps TRBD1 as D (5 bases). Per germline, CDR1 SGHTS and CDR2 YDEGEE. The CDR3 extends over 17 amino acids. V lost 0 bases and J 0 bases, leaving 10 bases between the germline ends. The variable domain in full, with the rest retrieved from reference TRBV5-8 and TRBJ1-6, is EAGVTQSPTHLIKTRGQQATLRCSPISGHTSVYWYQQALGLGLQFLLWYDEGEERNRGNFPPRFSGRQFPNYSSELNVNALELEDSALYLCASSLDRMSSYNSPLHFGNGTRLTVT.

As to this clonotype: The junction shows a germline mismatch at one end, possibly a read error. The chain is built from TRBV5-5 and TRBJ2-5; the D is unclear. This CDR3 contains 14 residues. Germline assignment: CDR1 SGHKS and CDR2 YYEKEE (reference sequence). The CDR3 bases are TGTGCCAACAGCTTGTACCAGATAGAAGAGACCCAGTACTTC. It is translated as CANSLYQIEETQYF.

This clonotype was observed once. The chain combines TRBV28 with TRBJ1-6, with D possibly being TRBD1 (6 bases). Germline assignment: CDR1 MDHEN and CDR2 SYDVKM. The CDR3 runs to 16 residues. V was shortened by 3 bases and J by 3 bases, with 12 bases between the two germline ends. The CDR3 sequence is CASSFEGRGYNSPLHF. The CDR3 DNA sequence: TGTGCCAGCAGTTTTGAGGGCAGGGGCTATAATTCACCCCTCCACTTT.

The J gene is TRBJ1-1, the V gene TRBV7-3; D is unclear. The CDR3 is made up of 13 amino acids. Trimming shortened V by 6 bases and J by 0 bases, and 8 bases separated the two germline ends. Germline V gene data show CDR1 as SGHTA and CDR2 as FQGTGA. CDR3 DNA sequence: TGTGCCAGCAGATTGCCGGTGAACACTGAAGCTTTCTTT. It specifies CASRLPVNTEAFF.

The CDR3 DNA sequence: TGTGCCAGCAGCGGGTTACCCCACCCGGGGGAGCTGTTTTTT. Its translation is CASSGLPHPGELFF. V usage is TRBV6-1 and J usage is TRBJ2-2; D not resolved. V lost 6 bases, J lost 8 bases, and 16 bases lay in between. CDR3 length: 14 residues. CDR1 and CDR2 from the germline V gene are MNHNS and SASEGT.

The CDR3 sequence is CASSPSQGPYEQYF. DNA for the CDR3: TGTGCCAGCTCACCATCACAGGGGCCCTACGAGCAGTACTTC. The J gene is TRBJ2-7, the V gene TRBV18; 7 bases map to TRBD1. The CDR3 is 14 residues long. From germline, CDR1 is KGHSH and CDR2 LQKENI. Unmatched junction bases numbered 3, after V lost 2 bases and J lost 2 bases.

This rearrangement joins TRBV5-5 to TRBJ2-2; tentatively, D is TRBD1 (6 bases). With 4 bases removed from V and 5 bases from J, the gap between germline ends came to 15 bases. Germline CDR1 is SGHKS and CDR2 is YYEKEE (reference sequence). The CDR3 extends over 15 amino acids. The CDR3: CASSLITGFTGELFF. CDR3 sequence (DNA): TGTGCCAGCAGCCTGATTACAGGGTTTACCGGGGAGCTGTTTTTT.

The chain joins TRBV29-1 to TRBJ2-4; D is possibly TRBD1 (6 bases). Germline CDR1 and CDR2: SQVTM and ANQGSEA. Trimming took off 4 bases at V and 1 base at J, with 14 bases between the two ends. This CDR3 is 15 amino acids long. The CDR3 region has the DNA TGCAGCGTTGTCCTACTGAGGGGGGCCAAAAACATTCAGTACTTC. As protein: CSVVLLRGAKNIQYF.

V and J are TRBV20-1 and TRBJ2-7; D might be TRBD2 (6 bases). The CDR3 covers 13 residues. V lost 5 bases, J lost 2 bases, and 13 bases lay in between. Per germline, CDR1 DFQATT and CDR2 SNEGSKA (reference sequence). CDR3 bases: TGCAGTGCTCGCCTCCGGGAGCCCTACGAGCAGTACTTC. Translation gives CSARLREPYEQYF.

The chain recombines TRBV28 with TRBJ1-1; D is possibly TRBD1 (5 bases). The CDR3 runs 17 residues. The germline V and J ends were trimmed by 3 bases and 2 bases, with 19 bases remaining between them. Germline values: CDR1 MDHEN, CDR2 SYDVKM. CDR3 coding DNA: TGTGCCAGCAGTTTTTTAATCGGTGGAGGGGTTAACACTGAAGCTTTCTTT. It encodes CASSFLIGGGVNTEAFF.

J is TRBJ2-7 and V is TRBV19; 7 nucleotides match TRBD1. J gave up 1 base and V 1 base, and 1 base lay outside the gene matches. The CDR3 covers 14 residues. Germline V gene sequence: CDR1 LNHDA, CDR2 SQIVND (reference sequence). The CDR3 sequence: CASSIAQGSYEQYF. The CDR3 DNA sequence: TGTGCCAGTAGTATAGCACAGGGGTCCTACGAGCAGTACTTC. Filled out from reference TRBV19 and TRBJ2-7, the complete variable domain reads DGGITQSPKYLFRKEGQNVTLSCEQNLNHDAMYWYRQDPGQGLRLIYYSQIVNDFQKGDIAEGYSVSREKKESFPLTVTSAQKNPTAFYLCASSIAQGSYEQYFGPGTRLTVT.

CDR3 in DNA: TGTGCCAGCAGCCCCTCCAGGGGAGCTAACTATGGCTACACCTTC. Translated, it gives CASSPSRGANYGYTF. The V gene is TRBV5-4, the J gene TRBJ1-2; perhaps TRBD1 as D (6 bases). V was cut by 4 bases and J by 0 bases, with 13 bases left in between. This CDR3 region has 15 residues. Germline V CDR1 and CDR2: SGHNT, YYREEE (reference sequence).

This clonotype was detected a few times. The V call is TRBV28, the J call TRBJ1-3, with unresolved D. This CDR3 is 14 amino acids long. Germline V gives CDR1 MDHEN, CDR2 SYDVKM. Trimming stripped 6 bases from V and 0 bases from J, with 9 bases between. DNA for the CDR3: TGTGCCAGCAGCTCGGGAACCTCTGGAAACACCATATATTTT. Its protein product is CASSSGTSGNTIYF.

This clonotype was seen only once. The chain has TRBV28 and TRBJ2-3; D may be TRBD1 (6 bases). The CDR3 runs to 12 residues. Germline CDR1 reads MDHEN; CDR2 reads SYDVKM. The V end was cut by 7 bases, the J end by 4 bases, with 9 bases between. CDR3 DNA sequence: TGTGCCAGCAACAGGGACCCAGATACGCAGTATTTT. Translating gives CASNRDPDTQYF.

DNA of the CDR3: TGTGCCAGCAGCTTCGACGGGAAAAGCACAGATACGCAGTATTTT. As protein: CASSFDGKSTDTQYF. V gene TRBV7-9 combines with J gene TRBJ2-3, with D possibly matching TRBD2 (5 bases). The CDR3 is 15 amino acids. V was shortened by 3 bases and J by 0 bases, with 10 bases between the two germline ends. In germline, CDR1 is SEHNR, CDR2 FQNEAQ (reference sequence).

In the case of this clonotype: The junction and the germline gene differ at one end; a read error may be behind it. The chain couples TRBV7-2 to TRBJ2-7, with D tentatively TRBD1 (6 bases). This CDR3 has 11 residues. CDR1 SGHTA and CDR2 FQGNSA come from the germline V gene. This chain's CDR3 is CASRGTEEQYF. Written as DNA, the CDR3 is TGCGCCAGCAGGGGAACGGAGGAGCAGTACTTC. Looking up the rest from reference TRBV7-2 and TRBJ2-7 gives the full variable domain: GAGVSQSPSNKVTEKGKDVELRCDPISGHTALYWYRQSLGQGLEFLIYFQGNSAPDKSGLPSDRFSAERTGGSVSTLTIQRTQQEDSAVYLCASRGTEEQYFGPGTRLTVT.

This clonotype was picked up a small number of times. This chain connects TRBV20-1 to TRBJ1-5; unclear D gene. Per the germline V gene, CDR1 is DFQATT and CDR2 is SNEGSKA (reference sequence). The ends were cut back, 6 bases at V and 0 bases at J, with 12 bases in the middle. This CDR3 region has 14 residues. The CDR3 DNA follows: TGCAGTGCCCCGGGTCCCCTTAGCAATCAGCCCCAGCATTTT. It specifies CSAPGPLSNQPQHF.

This chain links TRBV10-1 with TRBJ2-2, with D perhaps matching TRBD2 (6 bases). Germline CDR1 reads WNHNN; CDR2 reads SYGVQD (reference sequence). Trimming took 3 bases from V and 5 from J, leaving 10 bases between them. The CDR3 runs 14 residues. The CDR3 sequence: CASSDREETGELFF. CDR3 sequence (DNA): TGCGCCAGCAGTGACAGGGAGGAGACCGGGGAGCTGTTTTTT.